The 4 T cell receptor beta chains in this list originate from one sample, sequenced in a study of blood T cell repertoires in COVID-19. Clones were sequenced by immunoSEQ multiplex PCR, and TCRdb holds only the in-frame ones, with some missing. The data hold 140,000 or so clones, with 88% observed a single time. Source material: peripheral blood. These receptors originate from a human donor with COVID-19, enrolled during active disease. The donor label of this sample is uncertain.

The chain uses TRBV30 and TRBJ2-7, with TRBD1 identical over 7 bases. Germline CDR1 GTSNPN, CDR2 SVGIG (reference sequence). The CDR3 has 13 residues. V lost 7 bases and J lost 1; bases outside the gene matches: 7. CDR3 DNA: TGTGCCTACAGGAGACAGGGTTCCTACGAGCAGTACTTC. This codes for CAYRRQGSYEQYF.

The CDR3 spells CSASLGTDTQYF. CDR3 bases: TGCAGTGCTAGTCTTGGCACAGATACGCAGTATTTT. V is TRBV20-1 and J is TRBJ2-3; D is unclear. The CDR3 totals 12 residues. Trimming cost V 3 bases and J 1 base, with 5 bases left between them. Germline CDR1 DFQATT, CDR2 SNEGSKA (reference sequence).

The V call is TRBV11-2, the J call TRBJ2-5, with 15 bases lining up with TRBD2. The CDR3 has 17 amino acids. Germline V lookup: CDR1 SGHAT, CDR2 FQNNGV. J was trimmed by 5 bases and V by 5 bases; bases with no gene match: 9. This chain's CDR3 is CASSPPGLAGGGETQYF. As DNA, the CDR3 is TGTGCCAGCAGCCCTCCGGGACTAGCGGGGGGAGGGGAGACCCAGTACTTC.

The chain links TRBV19 to TRBJ2-6; D is unresolved. The germline CDR1 and CDR2 sequences are LNHDA and SQIVND (reference sequence). This CDR3 is 16 amino acids long. V lost 0 bases and J 0 bases, leaving 6 bases between the germline ends. This CDR3 reads CASSIERDSGANVLTF. In DNA, the CDR3 is TGTGCCAGTAGTATAGAGCGAGACTCTGGGGCCAACGTCCTGACTTTC.